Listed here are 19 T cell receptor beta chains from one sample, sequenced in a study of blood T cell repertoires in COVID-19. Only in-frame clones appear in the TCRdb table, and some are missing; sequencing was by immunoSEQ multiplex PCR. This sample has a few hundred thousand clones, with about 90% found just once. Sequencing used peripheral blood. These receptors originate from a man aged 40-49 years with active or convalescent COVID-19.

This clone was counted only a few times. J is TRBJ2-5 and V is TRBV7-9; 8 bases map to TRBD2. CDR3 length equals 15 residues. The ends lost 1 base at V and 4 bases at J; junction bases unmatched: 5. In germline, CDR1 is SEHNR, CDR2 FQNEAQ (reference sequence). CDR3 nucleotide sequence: TGTGCCAGCAGCTTAGTGCTAGCGGGTGGAGAGACCCAGTACTTC. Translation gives CASSLVLAGGETQYF.

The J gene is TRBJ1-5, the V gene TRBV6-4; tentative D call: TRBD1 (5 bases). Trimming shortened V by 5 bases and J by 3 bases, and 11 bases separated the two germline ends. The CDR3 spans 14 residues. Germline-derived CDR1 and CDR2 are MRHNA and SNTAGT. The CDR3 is CASSLDSYNQPQHF. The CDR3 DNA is TGTGCCAGCAGTCTCGACAGCTACAATCAGCCCCAGCATTTT.

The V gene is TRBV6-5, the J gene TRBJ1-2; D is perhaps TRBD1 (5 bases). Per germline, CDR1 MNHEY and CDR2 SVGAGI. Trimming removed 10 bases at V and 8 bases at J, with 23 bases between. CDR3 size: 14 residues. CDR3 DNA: TGTGCCACCTTATCTTCAACCTCCGGGGGAGGCTACACCTTC. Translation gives CATLSSTSGGGYTF.

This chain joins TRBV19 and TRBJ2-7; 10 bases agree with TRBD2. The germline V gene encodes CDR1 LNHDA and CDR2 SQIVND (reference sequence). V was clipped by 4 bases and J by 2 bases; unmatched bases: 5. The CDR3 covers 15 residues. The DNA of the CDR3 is TGTGCCAGTAGTACCTCTAGCGGGAGCCCCTACGAGCAGTACTTC. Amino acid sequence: CASSTSSGSPYEQYF.

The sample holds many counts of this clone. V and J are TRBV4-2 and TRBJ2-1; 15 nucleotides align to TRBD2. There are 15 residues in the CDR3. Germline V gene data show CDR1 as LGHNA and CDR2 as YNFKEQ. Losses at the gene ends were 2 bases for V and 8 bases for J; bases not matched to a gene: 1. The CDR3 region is CASSQRTSGGDEQFF. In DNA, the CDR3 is TGTGCCAGCAGCCAACGGACTAGCGGGGGGGATGAGCAGTTCTTC.

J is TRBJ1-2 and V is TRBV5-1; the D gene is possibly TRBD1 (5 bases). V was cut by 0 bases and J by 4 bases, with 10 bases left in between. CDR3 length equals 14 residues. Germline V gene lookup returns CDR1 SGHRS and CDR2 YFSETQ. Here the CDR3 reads CASSLAQGPYGYTF. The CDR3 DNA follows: TGCGCCAGCAGCTTGGCCCAGGGTCCCTATGGCTACACCTTC. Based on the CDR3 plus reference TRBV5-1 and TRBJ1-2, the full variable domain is KAGVTQTPRYLIKTRGQQVTLSCSPISGHRSVSWYQQTPGQGLQFLFEYFSETQRNKGNFPGRFSGRQFSNSRSEMNVSTLELGDSALYLCASSLAQGPYGYTFGSGTRLTVV.

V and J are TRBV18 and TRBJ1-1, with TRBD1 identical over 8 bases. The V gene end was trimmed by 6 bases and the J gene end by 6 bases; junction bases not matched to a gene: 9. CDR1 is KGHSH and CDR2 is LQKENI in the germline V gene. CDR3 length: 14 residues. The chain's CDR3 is CASSPRTGIAEAFF. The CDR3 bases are TGTGCCAGCTCTCCAAGGACAGGGATCGCTGAAGCTTTCTTT.

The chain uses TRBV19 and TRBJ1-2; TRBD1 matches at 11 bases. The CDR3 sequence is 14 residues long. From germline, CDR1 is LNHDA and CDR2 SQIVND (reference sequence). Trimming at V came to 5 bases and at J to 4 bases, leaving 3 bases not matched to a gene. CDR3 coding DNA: TGTGCCAGTAGTGTCGGGACAGGGGGCTATGGCTACACCTTC. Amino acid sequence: CASSVGTGGYGYTF. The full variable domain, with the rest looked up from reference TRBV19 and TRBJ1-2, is DGGITQSPKYLFRKEGQNVTLSCEQNLNHDAMYWYRQDPGQGLRLIYYSQIVNDFQKGDIAEGYSVSREKKESFPLTVTSAQKNPTAFYLCASSVGTGGYGYTFGSGTRLTVV.

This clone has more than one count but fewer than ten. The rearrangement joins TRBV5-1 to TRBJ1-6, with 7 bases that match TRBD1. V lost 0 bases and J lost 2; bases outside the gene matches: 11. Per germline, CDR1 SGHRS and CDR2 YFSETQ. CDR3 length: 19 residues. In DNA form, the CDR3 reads TGCGCCAGCAGCTTGGCCGTCAGCCAGGGGGGCCCCTATAATTCACCCCTCCACTTT. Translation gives CASSLAVSQGGPYNSPLHF. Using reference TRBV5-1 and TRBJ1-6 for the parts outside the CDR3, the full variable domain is KAGVTQTPRYLIKTRGQQVTLSCSPISGHRSVSWYQQTPGQGLQFLFEYFSETQRNKGNFPGRFSGRQFSNSRSEMNVSTLELGDSALYLCASSLAVSQGGPYNSPLHFGNGTRLTVT.

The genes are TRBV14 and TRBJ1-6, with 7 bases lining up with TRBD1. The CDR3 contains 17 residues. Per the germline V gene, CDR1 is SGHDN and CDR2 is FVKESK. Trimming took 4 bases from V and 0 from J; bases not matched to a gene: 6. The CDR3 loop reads CASSRQGLSSYNSPLHF. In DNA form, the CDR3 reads TGTGCCAGCAGCCGACAGGGATTGAGCTCCTATAATTCACCCCTCCACTTT.

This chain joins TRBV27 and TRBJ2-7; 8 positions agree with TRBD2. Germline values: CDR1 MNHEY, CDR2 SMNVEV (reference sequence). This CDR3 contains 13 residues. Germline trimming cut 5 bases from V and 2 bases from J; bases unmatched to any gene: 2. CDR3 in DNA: TGTGCCAGCAGTGAAGCGGGGGCCTACGAGCAGTACTTC. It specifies CASSEAGAYEQYF.

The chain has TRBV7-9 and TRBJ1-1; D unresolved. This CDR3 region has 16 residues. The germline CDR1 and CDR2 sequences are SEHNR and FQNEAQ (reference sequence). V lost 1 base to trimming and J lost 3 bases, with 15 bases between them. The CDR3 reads CASSLGFRGSYTEAFF. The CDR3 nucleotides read TGTGCCAGCAGCTTAGGATTTCGGGGTTCTTACACTGAAGCTTTCTTT.

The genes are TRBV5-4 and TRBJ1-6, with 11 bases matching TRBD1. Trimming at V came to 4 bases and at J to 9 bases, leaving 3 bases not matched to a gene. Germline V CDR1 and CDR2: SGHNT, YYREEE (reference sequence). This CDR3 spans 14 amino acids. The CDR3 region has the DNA TGTGCCAGCAGCCGGACAGGGGGCAGTTCACCCCTCCACTTT. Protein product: CASSRTGGSSPLHF.

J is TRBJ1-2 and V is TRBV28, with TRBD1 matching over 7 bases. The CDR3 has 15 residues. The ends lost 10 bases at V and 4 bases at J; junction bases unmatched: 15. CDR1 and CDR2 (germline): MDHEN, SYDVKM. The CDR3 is CATLAPGTAIYGYTF. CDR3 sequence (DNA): TGTGCCACACTTGCCCCAGGGACAGCAATCTATGGCTACACCTTC.

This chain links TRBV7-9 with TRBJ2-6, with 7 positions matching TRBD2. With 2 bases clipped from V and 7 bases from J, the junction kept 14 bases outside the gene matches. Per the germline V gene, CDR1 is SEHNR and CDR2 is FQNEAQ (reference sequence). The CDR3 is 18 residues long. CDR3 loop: CASSLWAREGQIANVLTF. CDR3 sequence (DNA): TGTGCCAGCAGCTTATGGGCCAGGGAGGGCCAAATAGCCAACGTCCTGACTTTC.

The CDR3 DNA sequence: TGTGCCAGCTCACCACGCGGAGGGGGGGCACCGAACACTGAAGCTTTCTTT. Encoded protein: CASSPRGGGAPNTEAFF. This chain joins TRBV18 and TRBJ1-1; maybe TRBD1 (6 bases). Germline loops: CDR1 KGHSH, CDR2 LQKENI. V lost 1 base and J 1 base, leaving 16 bases between the germline ends. The length of the CDR3 is 17 residues.

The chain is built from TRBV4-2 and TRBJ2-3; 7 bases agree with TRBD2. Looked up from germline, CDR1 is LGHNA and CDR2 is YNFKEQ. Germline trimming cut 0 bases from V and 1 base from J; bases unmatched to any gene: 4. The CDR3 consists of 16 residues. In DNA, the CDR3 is TGTGCCAGCAGCCAAGACAATCGGGGGGGCACAGATACGCAGTATTTT. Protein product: CASSQDNRGGTDTQYF.

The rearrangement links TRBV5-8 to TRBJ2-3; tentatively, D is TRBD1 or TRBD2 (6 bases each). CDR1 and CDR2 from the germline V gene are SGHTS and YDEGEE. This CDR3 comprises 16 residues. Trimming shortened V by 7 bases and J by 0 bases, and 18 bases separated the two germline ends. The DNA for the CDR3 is TGTGCCAGCCGATTGGGGGGCGCTTCTAGCACAGATACGCAGTATTTT. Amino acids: CASRLGGASSTDTQYF.

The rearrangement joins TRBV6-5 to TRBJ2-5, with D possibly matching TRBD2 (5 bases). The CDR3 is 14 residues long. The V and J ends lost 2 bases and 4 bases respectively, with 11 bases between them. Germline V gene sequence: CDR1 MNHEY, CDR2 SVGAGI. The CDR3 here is CASSYRGYGETQYF. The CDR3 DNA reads TGTGCCAGCAGTTACAGAGGGTACGGAGAGACCCAGTACTTC.